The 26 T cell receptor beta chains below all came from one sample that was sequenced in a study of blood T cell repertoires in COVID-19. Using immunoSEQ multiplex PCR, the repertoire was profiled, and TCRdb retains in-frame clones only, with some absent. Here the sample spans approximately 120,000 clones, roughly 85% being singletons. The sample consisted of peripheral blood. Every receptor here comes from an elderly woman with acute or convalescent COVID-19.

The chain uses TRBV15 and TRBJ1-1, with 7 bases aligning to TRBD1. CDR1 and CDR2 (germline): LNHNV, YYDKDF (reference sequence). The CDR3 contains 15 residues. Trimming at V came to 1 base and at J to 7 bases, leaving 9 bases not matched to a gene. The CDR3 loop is CATSRASGTVNEAFF. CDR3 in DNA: TGTGCCACCAGCAGAGCATCCGGGACAGTGAATGAAGCTTTCTTT.

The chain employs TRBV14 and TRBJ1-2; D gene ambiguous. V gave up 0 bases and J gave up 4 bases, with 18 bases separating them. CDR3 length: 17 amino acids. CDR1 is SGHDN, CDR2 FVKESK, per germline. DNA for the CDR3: TGTGCCAGCAGCCAAGATCACACGGGAAGGTTGGGCTATGGCTACACCTTC. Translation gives CASSQDHTGRLGYGYTF.

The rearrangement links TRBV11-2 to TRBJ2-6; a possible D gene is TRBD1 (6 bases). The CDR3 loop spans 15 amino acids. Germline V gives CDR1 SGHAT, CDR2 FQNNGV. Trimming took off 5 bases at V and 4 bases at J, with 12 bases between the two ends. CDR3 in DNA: TGTGCCAGCAGCCGCGCCCAGGGGGGGGCCAACGTCCTGACTTTC. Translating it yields CASSRAQGGANVLTF.

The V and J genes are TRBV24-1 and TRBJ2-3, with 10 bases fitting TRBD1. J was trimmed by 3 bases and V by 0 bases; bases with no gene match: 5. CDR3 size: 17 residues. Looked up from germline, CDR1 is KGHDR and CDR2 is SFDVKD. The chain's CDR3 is CATSDLQTGGITDTQYF. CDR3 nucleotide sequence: TGTGCCACCAGTGATTTGCAGACAGGGGGCATAACAGATACGCAGTATTTT.

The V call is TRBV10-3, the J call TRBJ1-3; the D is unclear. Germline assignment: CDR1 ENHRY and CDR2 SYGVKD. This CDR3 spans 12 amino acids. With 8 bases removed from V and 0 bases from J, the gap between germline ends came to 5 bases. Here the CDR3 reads CAIRGSGNTIYF. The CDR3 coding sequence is TGTGCCATCCGGGGCTCTGGAAACACCATATATTTT.

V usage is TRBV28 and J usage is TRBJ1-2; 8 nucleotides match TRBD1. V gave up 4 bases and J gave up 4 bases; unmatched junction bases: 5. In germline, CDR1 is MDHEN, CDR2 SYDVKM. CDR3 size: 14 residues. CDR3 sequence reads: CASSSTGEGYGYTF. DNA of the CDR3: TGTGCCAGCAGTTCGACAGGGGAGGGCTATGGCTACACCTTC.

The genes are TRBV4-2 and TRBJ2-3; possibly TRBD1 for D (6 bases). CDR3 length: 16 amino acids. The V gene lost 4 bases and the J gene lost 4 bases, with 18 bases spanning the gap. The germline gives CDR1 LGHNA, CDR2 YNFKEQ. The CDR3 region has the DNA TGTGCCAGCAGCCCAGTCGGAGCAGGGGTACCAGATACGCAGTATTTT. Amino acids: CASSPVGAGVPDTQYF.

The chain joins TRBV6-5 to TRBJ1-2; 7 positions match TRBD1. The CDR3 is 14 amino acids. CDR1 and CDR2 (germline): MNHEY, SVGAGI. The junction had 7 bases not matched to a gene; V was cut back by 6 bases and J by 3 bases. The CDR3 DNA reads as TGTGCCAGCAGAGACAGGGTATTGGACTATGGCTACACCTTC. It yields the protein CASRDRVLDYGYTF.

The CDR3 DNA reads as TGTGCCAGCAGCTTACGGAGGGGCGAACGACCCCTCCACTTT. Translation gives CASSLRRGERPLHF. The chain recombines TRBV5-6 with TRBJ1-6, with a tentative D call TRBD1 (5 bases). This CDR3 contains 14 residues. Looked up from germline, CDR1 is SGHDT and CDR2 is YYEEEE. Between the trimmed V and J ends, which lost 2 bases and 12 bases, there was a span of 15 bases. The whole variable domain, filled in from reference TRBV5-6 and TRBJ1-6, reads DAGVTQSPTHLIKTRGQQVTLRCSPKSGHDTVSWYQQALGQGPQFIFQYYEEEERQRGNFPDRFSGHQFPNYSSELNVNALLLGDSALYLCASSLRRGERPLHFGNGTRLTVT.

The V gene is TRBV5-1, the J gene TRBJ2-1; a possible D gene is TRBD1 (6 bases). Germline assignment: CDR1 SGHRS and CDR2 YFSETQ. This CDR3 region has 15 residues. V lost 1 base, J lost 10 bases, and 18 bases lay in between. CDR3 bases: TGCGCCAGCAGCTTGACGGGACAAGGGGCCGGAGAGCAGTTCTTC. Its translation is CASSLTGQGAGEQFF.

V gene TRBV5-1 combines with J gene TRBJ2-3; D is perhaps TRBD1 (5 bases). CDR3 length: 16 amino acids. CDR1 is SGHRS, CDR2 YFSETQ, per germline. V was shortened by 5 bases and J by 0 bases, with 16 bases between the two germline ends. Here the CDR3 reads CASRTGKKGSTDTQYF. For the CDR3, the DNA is TGCGCCAGCAGGACCGGCAAAAAGGGGAGCACAGATACGCAGTATTTT.

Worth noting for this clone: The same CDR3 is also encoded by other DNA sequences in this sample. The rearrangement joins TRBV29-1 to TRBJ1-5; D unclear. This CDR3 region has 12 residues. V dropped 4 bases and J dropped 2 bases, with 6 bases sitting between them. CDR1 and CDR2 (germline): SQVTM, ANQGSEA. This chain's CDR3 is CSVVAGNQPQHF. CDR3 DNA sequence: TGCAGCGTTGTGGCAGGCAATCAGCCCCAGCATTTT.

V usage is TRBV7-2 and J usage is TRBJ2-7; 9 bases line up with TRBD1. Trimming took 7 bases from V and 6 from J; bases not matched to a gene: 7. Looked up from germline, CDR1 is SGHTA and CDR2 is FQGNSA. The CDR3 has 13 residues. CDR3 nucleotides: TGTGCCAGCACCCCCGGGACAGGGCTCGAGCAGTACTTC. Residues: CASTPGTGLEQYF.

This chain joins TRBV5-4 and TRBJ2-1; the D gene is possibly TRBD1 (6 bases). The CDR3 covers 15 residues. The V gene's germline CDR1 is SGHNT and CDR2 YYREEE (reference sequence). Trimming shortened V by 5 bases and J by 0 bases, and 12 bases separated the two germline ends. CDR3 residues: CASRLDSSSYNEQFF. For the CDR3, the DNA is TGTGCCAGCAGACTGGACAGTAGCTCCTACAATGAGCAGTTCTTC.

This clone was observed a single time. The CDR3 here is CASSVQGQGTEKLFF. The CDR3 DNA follows: TGCGCCAGCAGCGTACAGGGACAGGGTACTGAAAAACTGTTTTTT. The V call is TRBV5-1, the J call TRBJ1-4, with TRBD1 matching over 9 bases. With V trimmed by 4 bases and J by 7 bases, 8 bases remained unmatched. Per germline, CDR1 SGHRS and CDR2 YFSETQ. The CDR3 runs 15 residues.

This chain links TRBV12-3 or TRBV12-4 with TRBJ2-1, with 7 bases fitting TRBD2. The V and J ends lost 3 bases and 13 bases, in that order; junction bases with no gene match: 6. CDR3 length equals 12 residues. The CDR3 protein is CASSFTGTIQFF. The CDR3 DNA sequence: TGTGCCAGCAGTTTCACCGGGACTATTCAGTTCTTC.

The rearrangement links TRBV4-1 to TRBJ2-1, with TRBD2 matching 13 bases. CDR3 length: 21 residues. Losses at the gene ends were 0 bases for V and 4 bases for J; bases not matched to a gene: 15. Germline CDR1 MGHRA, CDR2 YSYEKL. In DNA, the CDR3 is TGCGCCAGCAGCCAAGAACGCTGGCGTGGTGGGACTAGCGGGGTATACAATGAGCAGTTCTTC. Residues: CASSQERWRGGTSGVYNEQFF.

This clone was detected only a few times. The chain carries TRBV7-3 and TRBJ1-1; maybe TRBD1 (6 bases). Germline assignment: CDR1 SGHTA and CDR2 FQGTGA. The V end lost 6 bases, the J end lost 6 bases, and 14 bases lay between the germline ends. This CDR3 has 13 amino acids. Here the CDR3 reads CASRLTGGAEAFF. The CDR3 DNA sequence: TGTGCCAGCAGGCTGACAGGAGGCGCTGAAGCTTTCTTT.

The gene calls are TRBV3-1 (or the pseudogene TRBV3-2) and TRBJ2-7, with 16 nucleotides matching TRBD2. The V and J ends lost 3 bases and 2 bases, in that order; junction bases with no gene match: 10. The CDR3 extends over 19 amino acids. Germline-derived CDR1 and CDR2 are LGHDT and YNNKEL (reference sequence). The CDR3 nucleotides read TGTGCCAGCAGCCACTCACCCGGGACTAGCGGGGGGGCTGCCTACGAGCAGTACTTC. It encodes CASSHSPGTSGGAAYEQYF.

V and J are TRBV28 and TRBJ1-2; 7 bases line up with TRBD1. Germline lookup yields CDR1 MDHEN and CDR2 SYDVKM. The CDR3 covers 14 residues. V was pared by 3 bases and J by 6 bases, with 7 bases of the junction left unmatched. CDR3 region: CASSLDRTGNGYTF. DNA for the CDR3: TGTGCCAGCAGTTTGGATCGGACAGGCAATGGCTACACCTTC.

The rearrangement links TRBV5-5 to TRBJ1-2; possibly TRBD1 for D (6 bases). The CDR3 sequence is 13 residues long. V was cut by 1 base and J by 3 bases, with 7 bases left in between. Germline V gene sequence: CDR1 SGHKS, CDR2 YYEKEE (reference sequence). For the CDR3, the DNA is TGTGCCAGCAGCTTGTCAGGGGACTATGGCTACACCTTC. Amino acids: CASSLSGDYGYTF.

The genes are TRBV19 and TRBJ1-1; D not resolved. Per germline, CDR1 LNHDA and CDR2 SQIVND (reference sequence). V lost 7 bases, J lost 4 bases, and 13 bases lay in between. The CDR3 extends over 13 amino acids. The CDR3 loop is CASMGGPGTEAFF. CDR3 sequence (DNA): TGTGCCAGTATGGGAGGGCCGGGCACTGAAGCTTTCTTT.

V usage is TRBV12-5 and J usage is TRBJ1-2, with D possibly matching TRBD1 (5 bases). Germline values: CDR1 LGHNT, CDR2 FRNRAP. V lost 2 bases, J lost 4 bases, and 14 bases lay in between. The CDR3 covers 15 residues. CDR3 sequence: CASGLLRGSAYGYTF. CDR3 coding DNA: TGTGCTAGTGGTTTGTTAAGGGGCTCAGCCTATGGCTACACCTTC.

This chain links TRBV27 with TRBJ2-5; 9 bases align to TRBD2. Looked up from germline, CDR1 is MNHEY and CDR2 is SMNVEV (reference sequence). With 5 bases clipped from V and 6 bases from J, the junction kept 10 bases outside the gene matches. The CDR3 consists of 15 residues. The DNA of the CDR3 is TGTGCCAGCAGTCGGGGCGGGGGGGCCATGAAGACCCAGTACTTC. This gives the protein CASSRGGGAMKTQYF.

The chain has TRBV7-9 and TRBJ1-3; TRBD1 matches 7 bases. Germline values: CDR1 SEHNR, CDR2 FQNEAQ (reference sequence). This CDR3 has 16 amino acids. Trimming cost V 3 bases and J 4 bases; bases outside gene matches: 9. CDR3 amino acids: CASSLSTGATGNTIYF. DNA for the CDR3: TGTGCCAGCAGCTTGAGTACAGGGGCAACAGGAAACACCATATATTTT. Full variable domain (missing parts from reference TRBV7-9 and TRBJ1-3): DTGVSQNPRHKITKRGQNVTFRCDPISEHNRLYWYRQTLGQGPEFLTYFQNEAQLEKSRLLSDRFSAERPKGSFSTLEIQRTEQGDSAMYLCASSLSTGATGNTIYFGEGSWLTVV.

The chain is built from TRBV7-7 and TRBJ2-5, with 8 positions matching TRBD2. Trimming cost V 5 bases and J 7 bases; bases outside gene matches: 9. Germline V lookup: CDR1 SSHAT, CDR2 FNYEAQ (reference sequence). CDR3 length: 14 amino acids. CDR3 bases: TGTGCCAGCAGCCCAGGACTAGCTGGGGCGACCCAGTACTTC. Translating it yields CASSPGLAGATQYF.